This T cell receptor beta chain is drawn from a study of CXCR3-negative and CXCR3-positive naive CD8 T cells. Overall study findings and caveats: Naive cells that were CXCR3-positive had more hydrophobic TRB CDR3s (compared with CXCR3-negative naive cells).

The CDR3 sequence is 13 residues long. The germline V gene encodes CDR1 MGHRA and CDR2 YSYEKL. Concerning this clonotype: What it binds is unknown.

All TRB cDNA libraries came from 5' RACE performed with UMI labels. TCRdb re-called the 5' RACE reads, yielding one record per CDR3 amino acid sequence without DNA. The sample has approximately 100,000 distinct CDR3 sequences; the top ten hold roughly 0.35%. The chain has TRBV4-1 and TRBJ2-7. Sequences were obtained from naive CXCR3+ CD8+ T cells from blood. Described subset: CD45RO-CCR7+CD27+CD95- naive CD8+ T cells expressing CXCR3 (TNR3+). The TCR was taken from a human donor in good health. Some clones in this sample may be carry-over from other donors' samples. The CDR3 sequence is CASSHFFTYEQYF.